This paragraph covers one T cell receptor beta chain sequence. Its antigen remains unknown. The sample originates from a study of CD8 T cells in ankylosing spondylitis. Study-wide results and limits: Certain motif variants had earlier appeared in reactive arthritis synovial fluid and blood. Matched ankylosing spondylitis synovial fluid reportedly showed significant enrichment of disease-linked clones. A TCR beta motif of eight highly homologous variants appeared characteristic of ankylosing spondylitis blood.

The CDR3 totals 14 residues. Germline-derived CDR1 and CDR2 are DFQATT and SNEGSKA (reference sequence). V dropped 3 bases and J dropped 5 bases, with 17 bases sitting between them. Quantitative 5'-RACE with molecular barcodes produced the TCR beta libraries. TCRdb reprocessed the 5' RACE reads via MiXCR and lists one record per CDR3 protein. The sample holds about 250,000 distinct CDR3 sequences, over 30% seen once. The TCR was taken from a male donor with ankylosing spondylitis or in good health (not recorded which). Sequencing input: blood, either unsorted or a sorted T cell fraction (not recorded which). The rearrangement links TRBV20-1 to TRBJ2-7; D is uncertain. DNA for the CDR3: TGCAGTGCTAGTAGCCCTTTGTCTCGGAACGAGCAGTACTTC. As protein: CSASSPLSRNEQYF.